This TCR beta chain came from a study of cytomegalovirus exposure and HLA in healthy donors. Vbeta (60) and Jbeta (13) primers were used in the PCR. The method was immunoSEQ multiplex PCR; TCRdb's version includes in-frame clones alone and lacks a portion of them. Among about 140,000 clones listed, around four fifths were seen once. From germline, CDR1 is GTSNPN and CDR2 SVGIG (reference sequence). V was cut by 0 bases and J by 5 bases, with 16 bases left in between. The CDR3 contains 15 residues. This TCR derives from a man aged 30 to 45 in good health and CMV-seropositive. This chain links TRBV30 with TRBJ1-1, with D perhaps TRBD1 (5 bases). The specimen sequenced was PBMCs. As DNA, the CDR3 is TGTGCCTGGAGTGTACACGTCGGGGGTGGGACTGAAGCTTTCTTT. It encodes CAWSVHVGGGTEAFF.